This T cell receptor beta chain was identified in a study of cytomegalovirus exposure and HLA in healthy donors. Study at large: Genotyping of nearly 400 donors showed that around 81% belonged to the Caucasian-associated ancestry cluster. The study, taken as a whole, reports: Reported findings show TCR beta sequences accurately forecast HLA-A and HLA-B alleles in most subjects. In a later analysis, TCR beta V- and J-gene trimming was associated with a missense DCLRE1C variant.

This PCR relied on a set of 60 Vbeta primers and 13 Jbeta primers. The data were produced by immunoSEQ multiplex PCR, yet TCRdb's version contains in-frame clones alone and is incomplete. The profile shows about 200,000 clones, 80% to 90% of them singletons. CDR3 size: 16 residues. Germline lookup yields CDR1 SSHAT and CDR2 FNYEAQ (reference sequence). A note on this clone: Its antigen is as yet unknown. A read error may produce the germline difference seen at one junction end.

Sequenced: PBMCs. The chain is built from TRBV7-7 and TRBJ2-2; D possibly corresponds to TRBD2 (6 bases). This TCR was recovered from a woman aged 25 to 39 in good health and CMV-seronegative. Here the CDR3 reads CASSPTSSANTGELFF. The CDR3 DNA reads TGTGCTAGCAGCCCCACCTCTAGCGCCAACACCGGGGAGCTGTTTTTT.